A single sample is the source of the 9 T cell receptor beta chains below, sequenced in a study of blood T cell repertoires in COVID-19. Assay: immunoSEQ multiplex PCR; the TCRdb copy retains only in-frame clones and omits some. The profile shows around 110,000 clones, 82% of them singletons. The sequenced material came from peripheral blood. These receptors were taken from a man between 70 and 80 years old with acute or convalescent COVID-19.

A single count supports this clone. V and J are TRBV19 and TRBJ2-7, with D possibly TRBD1 on 5 matching bases. The germline V gene encodes CDR1 LNHDA and CDR2 SQIVND (reference sequence). Trimming took 5 bases from V and 0 from J, leaving 14 bases between them. The CDR3 totals 15 residues. CDR3 DNA sequence: TGTGCCAGTAGTTTCCAGGGCAGCTTCTCCTACGAGCAGTACTTC. This encodes CASSFQGSFSYEQYF.

The rearrangement uses TRBV7-3 and TRBJ2-7; D is possibly TRBD1 (6 bases). The CDR3 extends over 16 amino acids. Germline V CDR1 and CDR2: SGHTA, FQGTGA. Trimming removed 4 bases from V and 0 bases from J, with 16 bases in between. CDR3 in DNA: TGTGCCAGCAGCTCTGCGACAGGCCCGAGCTCCTACGAGCAGTACTTC. It yields the protein CASSSATGPSSYEQYF. The complete variable domain, with remaining parts taken from reference TRBV7-3 and TRBJ2-7, reads GAGVSQTPSNKVTEKGKYVELRCDPISGHTALYWYRQSLGQGPEFLIYFQGTGAADDSGLPNDRFFAVRPEGSVSTLKIQRTERGDSAVYLCASSSATGPSSYEQYFGPGTRLTVT.

The chain links TRBV24-1 to TRBJ2-7; 11 bases are shared with TRBD1. This CDR3 comprises 15 residues. V trimming: 3 bases; J trimming: 3 bases; junction bases outside the gene matches: 3. Germline V gene lookup returns CDR1 KGHDR and CDR2 SFDVKD. The CDR3 loop reads CATSDAGTGGYEQYF. CDR3 coding DNA: TGTGCCACCAGTGATGCCGGGACAGGGGGCTACGAGCAGTACTTC.

The chain combines TRBV27 with TRBJ1-1; 7 nucleotides align to TRBD1. The CDR3 loop spans 14 amino acids. V dropped 5 bases and J dropped 4; count of bases not matched to a gene: 7. The germline CDR1 and CDR2 sequences are MNHEY and SMNVEV (reference sequence). Here the CDR3 reads CASSLNRGPTEAFF. CDR3 sequence (DNA): TGTGCCAGCAGTCTGAACAGGGGACCCACTGAAGCTTTCTTT.

The rearrangement uses TRBV6-2 or TRBV6-3 and TRBJ1-6; a possible D gene is TRBD1 (6 bases). The CDR3 is 16 residues long. CDR1 MNHEY and CDR2 SVGEGT come from the germline V gene. V lost 7 bases, J lost 7 bases, and 20 bases lay in between. DNA for the CDR3: TGTGCCAGCACCCCACTCAGGGGCGAGAAGAATTCACCCCTCCACTTT. As protein: CASTPLRGEKNSPLHF.

This chain connects TRBV19 to TRBJ2-4, with a possible D match to TRBD2 (7 bases). Germline V CDR1 and CDR2: LNHDA, SQIVND (reference sequence). CDR3 length equals 15 residues. Trimming took off 2 bases at V and 6 bases at J, with 14 bases between the two ends. CDR3 sequence: CASSILSGGGNIQYF. As DNA, the CDR3 is TGTGCCAGTAGTATATTATCGGGGGGCGGAAACATTCAGTACTTC.

The J gene is TRBJ1-5, the V gene TRBV28; possible D gene TRBD1, 5 bases. CDR3 length: 13 amino acids. Trimming removed 7 bases at V and 5 bases at J, with 12 bases between. Germline-derived CDR1 and CDR2 are MDHEN and SYDVKM. The chain's CDR3 is CASIEQVYQPQHF. The CDR3 DNA reads as TGTGCCAGCATCGAACAGGTTTATCAGCCCCAGCATTTT.

This clone was detected only once. The CDR3 protein is CASSLSGAGIGEQYF. In DNA, the CDR3 is TGTGCCAGCAGTTTATCAGGGGCAGGCATTGGGGAGCAGTACTTC. V and J are TRBV27 and TRBJ2-7; perhaps TRBD1 as D (5 bases). The V and J ends lost 0 bases and 7 bases respectively, with 16 bases between them. Germline V gene sequence: CDR1 MNHEY, CDR2 SMNVEV (reference sequence). The CDR3 has 15 amino acids.

This chain uses TRBV24-1 with TRBJ1-2; 7 bases agree with TRBD1. The CDR3 extends over 13 amino acids. CDR1 and CDR2 from the germline V gene are KGHDR and SFDVKD. The J segment lost 3 bases and the V segment lost 4 bases, leaving 1 base of the junction unmatched. CDR3 sequence reads: CATSEGQYYGYTF. The CDR3, as DNA: TGTGCCACCAGTGAGGGACAGTACTATGGCTACACCTTC.